These 30 T cell receptor beta chains were sequenced from one sample in a study of OX40 agonist ivuxolimab in advanced cancers. The assay was immunoSEQ multiplex PCR, and TCRdb's table has in-frame clones only and misses some. Of about 84,000 clones detected, 85% to 90% appear once; the ten largest clones hold 0.15% to 0.2%. The specimen comprised CD4+ or CD8+ T cells sorted from blood, sampled in a trial of the OX40 agonist ivuxolimab. Source of these receptors: an adult with an advanced solid tumor such as melanoma, head and neck, liver or kidney cancer.

The rearrangement uses TRBV7-3 and TRBJ2-5; TRBD2 matches at 10 bases. Looked up from germline, CDR1 is SGHTA and CDR2 is FQGTGA. This CDR3 is built from 17 residues. Unmatched junction bases numbered 13, after V lost 5 bases and J lost 4 bases. Here the CDR3 reads CASSPGGSGGLGETQYF. As DNA, the CDR3 is TGTGCCAGCAGCCCCGGGGGTAGCGGGGGGTTGGGAGAGACCCAGTACTTC.

The chain employs TRBV4-1 and TRBJ1-4, with 8 positions matching TRBD1. The CDR3 is 20 amino acids. The ends lost 5 bases at V and 8 bases at J; junction bases unmatched: 25. CDR1 is MGHRA and CDR2 is YSYEKL in the germline V gene. The DNA for the CDR3 is TGCGCCAGCAGCTCACTTTACATTGGACAGGGAGGGGACCTTAGAGAAAAACTGTTTTTT. It codes for CASSSLYIGQGGDLREKLFF.

The rearrangement uses TRBV21-1 and TRBJ2-1; the D call of TRBD2 is as the table states it, not checked on the DNA. TRBV21-1 is deemed a pseudogene. The CDR3 covers 15 residues. The CDR3 reads CASGLLAGEDNEQFF. DNA of the CDR3: TGTGCCAGCGGACTCCTAGCGGGAGAGGACAATGAGCAGTTCTTC.

The gene calls are TRBV2 and TRBJ1-2, with a possible D match to TRBD1 (6 bases). The length of the CDR3 is 14 residues. Germline lookup yields CDR1 SNHLY and CDR2 FYNNEI. V was clipped by 2 bases and J by 4 bases, with 11 bases between them. The CDR3 protein is CASSERTESYGYTF. The CDR3 coding sequence is TGTGCCAGCAGTGAAAGGACAGAGTCCTATGGCTACACCTTC.

This clone was seen a single time. The rearrangement joins TRBV7-3 to TRBJ2-2, with D possibly matching TRBD1 (6 bases). V was trimmed by 4 bases and J by 2 bases, leaving 11 bases between them. The length of the CDR3 is 15 residues. The germline gives CDR1 SGHTA, CDR2 FQGTGA. DNA of the CDR3: TGTGCCAGCAGCTCACAGGGCCCAAACACCGGGGAGCTGTTTTTT. This translates into CASSSQGPNTGELFF. Looking up the rest from reference TRBV7-3 and TRBJ2-2 gives the full variable domain: GAGVSQTPSNKVTEKGKYVELRCDPISGHTALYWYRQSLGQGPEFLIYFQGTGAADDSGLPNDRFFAVRPEGSVSTLKIQRTERGDSAVYLCASSSQGPNTGELFFGEGSRLTVL.

J is TRBJ2-2 and V is TRBV11-3, with 10 bases aligning to TRBD2. Trimming cost V 2 bases and J 4 bases; bases outside gene matches: 1. CDR3 size: 15 residues. Germline CDR1 reads SGHNT; CDR2 reads YENEEA. DNA of the CDR3: TGTGCCAGCAGCTTACAGCGGGAGGGCACCGGGGAGCTGTTTTTT. Translation gives CASSLQREGTGELFF.

This chain uses TRBV15 with TRBJ1-4; unclear D gene. V dropped 4 bases and J dropped 6 bases, with 12 bases sitting between them. CDR3 length: 14 residues. Germline assignment: CDR1 LNHNV and CDR2 YYDKDF (reference sequence). DNA for the CDR3: TGTGCCACCAGCAATGTGGGAAACTATGAAAAACTGTTTTTT. Its protein is CATSNVGNYEKLFF.

The CDR3 sequence: CASRNRLAGIEQYF. The DNA for the CDR3 is TGTGCCAGCAGGAATAGACTAGCGGGAATCGAGCAGTACTTC. The rearrangement links TRBV11-2 to TRBJ2-7; 11 nucleotides agree with TRBD2. The CDR3 length is 14 residues. Trimming cost V 6 bases and J 6 bases; bases outside gene matches: 7. Germline-derived CDR1 and CDR2 are SGHAT and FQNNGV.

The chain combines TRBV7-9 with TRBJ1-3, with 7 positions matching TRBD1. From germline, CDR1 is SEHNR and CDR2 FQNEAQ (reference sequence). Trimming at V came to 6 bases and at J to 4 bases, leaving 9 bases not matched to a gene. The CDR3 is 15 amino acids. The CDR3 region is CASRPRQGTGNTIYF. The CDR3 coding sequence is TGTGCCAGCAGGCCGAGACAGGGTACGGGAAACACCATATATTTT.

The chain has TRBV27 and TRBJ2-3; the D is unclear. The V end was cut by 2 bases, the J end by 3 bases, with 12 bases between. The CDR3 covers 15 residues. CDR1 is MNHEY, CDR2 SMNVEV, per germline (reference sequence). The CDR3 nucleotides are TGTGCCAGCAGTTTAGGGGATTTAAGTACAGATACGCAGTATTTT. Amino acids: CASSLGDLSTDTQYF.

The chain couples TRBV7-3 to TRBJ2-5; D might be TRBD2 (7 bases). Germline V gene sequence: CDR1 SGHTA, CDR2 FQGTGA. The CDR3 runs 15 residues. Trimming shortened V by 5 bases and J by 5 bases, and 18 bases separated the two germline ends. The CDR3 DNA sequence: TGTGCCAGCAGCCCCGCGGGGGCGGCCGGGGAGACCCAGTACTTC. This gives the protein CASSPAGAAGETQYF. The entire variable domain, with the rest obtained from reference TRBV7-3 and TRBJ2-5, is as follows: GAGVSQTPSNKVTEKGKYVELRCDPISGHTALYWYRQSLGQGPEFLIYFQGTGAADDSGLPNDRFFAVRPEGSVSTLKIQRTERGDSAVYLCASSPAGAAGETQYFGPGTRLLVL.

The chain is built from TRBV7-3 and TRBJ1-1; no clear D gene. CDR3 size: 13 residues. The V end lost 2 bases, the J end lost 2 bases, and 6 bases lay between the germline ends. Germline V gene lookup returns CDR1 SGHTA and CDR2 FQGTGA. Written as DNA, the CDR3 is TGTGCCAGCAGCTTACAGAAAAACACTGAAGCTTTCTTT. This translates into CASSLQKNTEAFF.

This clone was found a few times. The chain has TRBV10-3 and TRBJ1-2; 12 bases map to TRBD1. This CDR3 has 12 residues. Germline values: CDR1 ENHRY, CDR2 SYGVKD. Germline trimming cut 8 bases from V and 8 bases from J; bases unmatched to any gene: 3. The CDR3 DNA is TGTGCCATCGCCGGGACAGGGGGCGGCTACACCTTC. This gives the protein CAIAGTGGGYTF.

The chain employs TRBV18 and TRBJ2-3; the match to TRBD1 covers 8 bases. V shed 2 bases, J shed 2 bases, and the junction held 12 bases outside the gene matches. The CDR3 has 18 residues. The germline gives CDR1 KGHSH, CDR2 LQKENI. The CDR3, as DNA: TGTGCCAGCTCACCAGTCGCCGGGACAGGAGTCCCCACAGATACGCAGTATTTT. It yields the protein CASSPVAGTGVPTDTQYF.

This chain uses TRBV9 with TRBJ2-3; 8 bases line up with TRBD1. Trimming cost V 6 bases and J 1 base; bases outside gene matches: 4. Germline lookup yields CDR1 SGDLS and CDR2 YYNGEE. The length of the CDR3 is 14 residues. CDR3 DNA: TGTGCCAGCAACTCAGGGGGCGGCACAGATACGCAGTATTTT. Residues: CASNSGGGTDTQYF.

The chain employs TRBV5-6 and TRBJ1-3; D gene uncertain. Germline loops: CDR1 SGHDT, CDR2 YYEEEE. V lost 0 bases, J lost 4 bases, and 2 bases lay in between. The CDR3 loop spans 12 amino acids. The CDR3 loop reads CASSLGGNTIYF. Written as DNA, the CDR3 is TGTGCCAGCAGCTTGGGAGGAAACACCATATATTTT.

The gene calls are TRBV5-1 and TRBJ2-3; 9 positions match TRBD2. V trimming: 7 bases; J trimming: 2 bases; junction bases outside the gene matches: 8. Germline V CDR1 and CDR2: SGHRS, YFSETQ. The CDR3 has 15 residues. For the CDR3, the DNA is TGCGCCAGCGGCCGACTAGCGGACCACACAGATACGCAGTATTTT. Encoded protein: CASGRLADHTDTQYF. The entire variable domain, with the rest obtained from reference TRBV5-1 and TRBJ2-3, is as follows: KAGVTQTPRYLIKTRGQQVTLSCSPISGHRSVSWYQQTPGQGLQFLFEYFSETQRNKGNFPGRFSGRQFSNSRSEMNVSTLELGDSALYLCASGRLADHTDTQYFGPGTRLTVL.

V usage is TRBV6-5 and J usage is TRBJ2-7; 9 nucleotides agree with TRBD1. The J segment lost 3 bases and the V segment lost 0 bases, leaving 3 bases of the junction unmatched. The CDR3 runs to 15 residues. Germline V lookup: CDR1 MNHEY, CDR2 SVGAGI. The CDR3 DNA sequence: TGTGCCAGCAGTTACTCACACAGGGGGCTCTACGAGCAGTACTTC. Protein: CASSYSHRGLYEQYF.

The V gene is TRBV7-9, the J gene TRBJ1-5; D remains unclear. The CDR3 has 14 amino acids. Trimming took 0 bases from V and 6 from J, leaving 9 bases between them. CDR1 and CDR2 (germline): SEHNR, FQNEAQ (reference sequence). This CDR3 reads CASSLAQMGQPQHF. The CDR3 bases are TGTGCCAGCAGCTTAGCACAAATGGGTCAGCCCCAGCATTTT.

To note about this clone: A read error may account for a junction end that differs from germline. The sample contains more than one DNA sequence encoding this CDR3. The gene calls are TRBV4-1 and TRBJ2-5; D is possibly TRBD1 (6 bases). CDR1 is MGHRA and CDR2 is YSYEKL in the germline V gene. The length of the CDR3 is 14 residues. CDR3 nucleotides: TGTGCCAGCAGCCAAGGACAGTTCCAAGAGACCCAGTACTTC. Translating it yields CASSQGQFQETQYF.

DNA of the CDR3: TGCAGCCAGGATGGGTTTGGACACCAAGACCCATCTGGAAACACCATATATTTT. Its translation: CSQDGFGHQDPSGNTIYF. The chain combines TRBV29-1 with TRBJ1-3; the D gene is possibly TRBD1 (5 bases). The V gene's germline CDR1 is SQVTM and CDR2 ANQGSEA. V was clipped by 8 bases and J by 1 base, with 27 bases between them. This CDR3 has 18 residues.

The sample holds one count of this clone. This rearrangement joins TRBV30 to TRBJ1-5, with unresolved D. V lost 0 bases to trimming and J lost 4 bases, with 7 bases between them. Germline CDR1 is GTSNPN and CDR2 is SVGIG (reference sequence). The length of the CDR3 is 13 residues. The CDR3 reads CAWSVRGNQPQHF. The CDR3 bases are TGTGCCTGGAGTGTACGGGGAAATCAGCCCCAGCATTTT.

V is TRBV27 and J is TRBJ1-6; D is unresolved. The CDR3 has 15 amino acids. The V and J ends lost 4 bases and 0 bases respectively, with 7 bases between them. From germline, CDR1 is MNHEY and CDR2 SMNVEV (reference sequence). The CDR3 here is CASSSPSSYNSPLHF. The CDR3 coding sequence is TGTGCCAGCAGTTCACCAAGCTCCTATAATTCACCCCTCCACTTT.

The V call is TRBV5-4, the J call TRBJ2-4; D is perhaps TRBD2 (7 bases). The V gene's germline CDR1 is SGHNT and CDR2 YYREEE (reference sequence). The ends were cut back, 10 bases at V and 1 base at J, with 12 bases in the middle. The CDR3 is 13 amino acids. The CDR3 is CAVGRGAKNIQYF. CDR3 DNA sequence: TGTGCCGTAGGGAGGGGGGCCAAAAACATTCAGTACTTC.

V usage is TRBV2 and J usage is TRBJ1-1; unclear D gene. Germline CDR1 reads SNHLY; CDR2 reads FYNNEI. The CDR3 is 14 residues long. V was trimmed by 3 bases and J by 4 bases, leaving 12 bases between them. For the CDR3, the DNA is TGTGCCAGCAGTGATCTGCTGGGTGGCACTGAAGCTTTCTTT. Translating it yields CASSDLLGGTEAFF.

Points on this clone: The sample holds other DNA sequences that translate to the same CDR3. The genes are TRBV18 and TRBJ2-2; no clear D. Germline V gene sequence: CDR1 KGHSH, CDR2 LQKENI. This CDR3 has 13 amino acids. V lost 1 base and J lost 7, with 7 bases in between. CDR3 DNA sequence: TGTGCCAGCTCACCACAAGGTTACGGGGAGCTGTTTTTT. Its translation: CASSPQGYGELFF.

The CDR3 sequence is CAKGQNYGYTF. The CDR3 DNA is TGTGCCAAGGGACAGAACTATGGCTACACCTTC. This chain connects TRBV6-1 to TRBJ1-2; 7 bases agree with TRBD1. CDR1 MNHNS and CDR2 SASEGT come from the germline V gene. There are 11 residues in the CDR3. The junction had 1 base not matched to a gene; V was cut back by 10 bases and J by 2 bases.

CDR3 DNA sequence: TGTGCCATCAGGGAAACAGGGAAAGCTGGAAACACCATATATTTT. This gives the protein CAIRETGKAGNTIYF. The chain carries TRBV10-3 and TRBJ1-3; D is possibly TRBD1 (6 bases). The CDR3 has 15 amino acids. Germline values: CDR1 ENHRY, CDR2 SYGVKD. V was clipped by 6 bases and J by 2 bases, with 14 bases between them.

The chain recombines TRBV2 with TRBJ1-4; D not resolved. The CDR3 extends over 15 amino acids. The germline V gene has CDR1 SNHLY and CDR2 FYNNEI. Trimming removed 8 bases from V and 3 bases from J, with 16 bases in between. The CDR3 DNA follows: TGTGCCAGCGGAGGCGGTGGCAGTCCTAATGAAAAACTGTTTTTT. Its protein is CASGGGGSPNEKLFF.

The rearrangement uses TRBV7-9 and TRBJ2-7; no reliable D call. Trimming stripped 1 base from V and 4 bases from J, with 8 bases between. Looked up from germline, CDR1 is SEHNR and CDR2 is FQNEAQ (reference sequence). This CDR3 is 13 amino acids long. The CDR3 loop is CASSLGSQYEQYV. In DNA form, the CDR3 reads TGTGCCAGCAGCTTAGGCTCTCAATACGAGCAGTACGTC.